One sample yielded the 27 T cell receptor beta chains listed below, sequenced in a study of T cell changes during pregnancy in multiple sclerosis. TCRdb keeps only in-frame clones here, not all; method: immunoSEQ multiplex PCR. The profile shows under 25,000 clones, approximately 89% of them singletons. The sample here was CD8+ T cells from peripheral blood mononuclear cells, taken in the first trimester of pregnancy. The receptors shown here come from a female donor in good health, enrolled as a control in a pregnancy study.

The V and J genes are TRBV5-5 and TRBJ1-1; D is uncertain. Trimming removed 5 bases at V and 1 base at J, with 6 bases between. CDR1 is SGHKS, CDR2 YYEKEE, per germline (reference sequence). The CDR3 covers 12 residues. CDR3: CASSPRNTEAFF. Here the CDR3 DNA reads TGTGCCAGCAGTCCCAGGAACACTGAAGCTTTCTTT.

V is TRBV5-1 and J is TRBJ1-1; D gene uncertain. This CDR3 comprises 14 residues. The germline V and J ends were trimmed by 3 bases and 4 bases, with 13 bases remaining between them. Per germline, CDR1 SGHRS and CDR2 YFSETQ. CDR3 protein: CASSYRDISTEAFF. In nucleotides, the CDR3 is TGCGCCAGCAGCTACCGTGACATTTCCACTGAAGCTTTCTTT.

The chain employs TRBV21-1 and TRBJ2-7; the tabulated D call, TRBD1, remains unverified against the DNA. TRBV21-1 is recorded as a pseudogene. This CDR3 contains 15 residues. The CDR3 reads CASSKEGQASYEQYF. CDR3 nucleotide sequence: TGTGCCAGCAGCAAAGAGGGACAGGCTTCCTACGAGCAGTACTTC.

The CDR3 here is CASSLGPGLGTEAFF. The CDR3 DNA reads as TGTGCCAGCAGCCTGGGGCCAGGGCTTGGCACTGAAGCTTTCTTT. The chain couples TRBV13 to TRBJ1-1, with TRBD1 as a possible D gene (5 bases). Between the trimmed V and J ends, which lost 5 bases and 4 bases, there was a span of 17 bases. Germline V CDR1 and CDR2: PRHDT, FYEKMQ (reference sequence). The CDR3 is 15 amino acids.

V and J are TRBV2 and TRBJ1-5; 8 positions match TRBD1. The CDR3 spans 14 residues. The V segment lost 1 base and the J segment 7 bases; nucleotides outside the gene matches: 3. Germline loops: CDR1 SNHLY, CDR2 FYNNEI. The CDR3 region has the DNA TGTGCCAGCAGTGAAGGTGGACAGGGCCAGCCCCAGCATTTT. Protein: CASSEGGQGQPQHF. The full variable domain, its missing parts supplied by reference TRBV2 and TRBJ1-5, is EPEVTQTPSHQVTQMGQEVILRCVPISNHLYFYWYRQILGQKVEFLVSFYNNEISEKSEIFDDQFSVERPDGSNFTLKIRSTKLEDSAMYFCASSEGGQGQPQHFGDGTRLSIL.

V usage is TRBV27 and J usage is TRBJ2-1, with no clear D. V lost 2 bases and J lost 4, with 6 bases in between. Germline CDR1 and CDR2: MNHEY and SMNVEV (reference sequence). This CDR3 is built from 13 residues. CDR3 DNA sequence: TGTGCCAGCAGTTTACCCGGGTACAATGAGCAGTTCTTC. It is translated as CASSLPGYNEQFF.

Within the sample, this clone is medium-sized (0.01 to 0.1%). The chain is built from TRBV6-4 and TRBJ2-3, with 11 bases identical to TRBD2. CDR1 MRHNA and CDR2 SNTAGT come from the germline V gene. This CDR3 region has 16 residues. V lost 0 bases to trimming and J lost 6 bases; unmatched junction nucleotides: 5. The CDR3, as DNA: TGTGCCAGCAGTGACTCTAGCGGGGGGGCCGGGGATACGCAGTATTTT. Translating it yields CASSDSSGGAGDTQYF.

V usage is TRBV2 and J usage is TRBJ2-1; the D gene is possibly TRBD2 (5 bases). The germline V and J ends were trimmed by 7 bases and 8 bases, with 21 bases remaining between them. Germline CDR1 is SNHLY and CDR2 is FYNNEI. The CDR3 sequence is 15 residues long. For the CDR3, the DNA is TGTGCCAGCACGTTTAGGAGATCGGGGATGGATGAGCAGTTCTTC. Amino acid sequence: CASTFRRSGMDEQFF. Combining the CDR3 with reference TRBV2 and TRBJ2-1 gives the whole variable domain EPEVTQTPSHQVTQMGQEVILRCVPISNHLYFYWYRQILGQKVEFLVSFYNNEISEKSEIFDDQFSVERPDGSNFTLKIRSTKLEDSAMYFCASTFRRSGMDEQFFGPGTRLTVL.

The V gene is TRBV7-9, the J gene TRBJ2-7; TRBD1 agrees at 8 bases. The germline CDR1 and CDR2 sequences are SEHNR and FQNEAQ (reference sequence). The CDR3 is 14 amino acids. V was pared by 5 bases and J by 7 bases, with 10 bases of the junction left unmatched. The CDR3 DNA reads TGTGCCAGCAGCCCACAGGGGGGTTTGGGGGAGCAGTACTTC. Amino acids: CASSPQGGLGEQYF. The variable domain in full, completed from reference TRBV7-9 and TRBJ2-7, reads DTGVSQNPRHKITKRGQNVTFRCDPISEHNRLYWYRQTLGQGPEFLTYFQNEAQLEKSRLLSDRFSAERPKGSFSTLEIQRTEQGDSAMYLCASSPQGGLGEQYFGPGTRLTVT.

CDR3 sequence reads: CASSVEIGPGYEQYF. DNA of the CDR3: TGCGCCAGCAGTGTGGAAATAGGCCCAGGGTACGAGCAGTACTTC. The chain joins TRBV10-1 to TRBJ2-7; weak D call: TRBD1 (5 bases). V dropped 4 bases and J dropped 4 bases, with 17 bases sitting between them. This CDR3 contains 15 residues. Per the germline V gene, CDR1 is WNHNN and CDR2 is SYGVQD (reference sequence).

The rearrangement links TRBV6-1 to TRBJ2-2, with D possibly TRBD1 on 5 matching bases. The CDR3 is 15 residues long. In germline, CDR1 is MNHNS, CDR2 SASEGT. The V and J ends lost 1 base and 1 base respectively, with 7 bases between them. This chain's CDR3 is CASSEEQGNTGELFF. In DNA form, the CDR3 reads TGTGCCAGCAGTGAAGAGCAGGGGAACACCGGGGAGCTGTTTTTT.

The V gene is TRBV19, the J gene TRBJ2-1; 11 bases line up with TRBD2. The germline V gene has CDR1 LNHDA and CDR2 SQIVND (reference sequence). Trimming removed 8 bases from V and 4 bases from J; junction bases left unmatched: 7. CDR3 length: 15 amino acids. The CDR3 protein is CASLDLAGGYNEQFF. Written as DNA, the CDR3 is TGTGCCAGTCTCGACCTAGCGGGGGGATACAATGAGCAGTTCTTC. The variable domain in full, with the rest retrieved from reference TRBV19 and TRBJ2-1, is DGGITQSPKYLFRKEGQNVTLSCEQNLNHDAMYWYRQDPGQGLRLIYYSQIVNDFQKGDIAEGYSVSREKKESFPLTVTSAQKNPTAFYLCASLDLAGGYNEQFFGPGTRLTVL.

This chain joins TRBV7-3 and TRBJ1-5; D gene unclear. Germline V lookup: CDR1 SGHTA, CDR2 FQGTGA. The CDR3 extends over 14 amino acids. The ends were cut back, 5 bases at V and 4 bases at J, with 12 bases in the middle. The CDR3: CASSLPNRNQPQHF. In DNA form, the CDR3 reads TGTGCCAGCAGCCTCCCCAATCGGAATCAGCCCCAGCATTTT.

The chain's CDR3 is CASSFERESIGNQETQYF. CDR3 DNA: TGTGCCAGCAGTTTCGAACGGGAGTCAATAGGTAACCAAGAGACCCAGTACTTC. The chain carries TRBV28 and TRBJ2-5, with a tentative D call TRBD2 (6 bases). The CDR3 loop spans 18 amino acids. V was clipped by 3 bases and J by 0 bases, with 20 bases between them. Germline V gene lookup returns CDR1 MDHEN and CDR2 SYDVKM.

The V call is TRBV9, the J call TRBJ2-5; 7 bases are shared with TRBD1. The CDR3 loop spans 16 amino acids. Looked up from germline, CDR1 is SGDLS and CDR2 is YYNGEE. The junction had 12 bases not matched to a gene; V was cut back by 3 bases and J by 4 bases. The CDR3 DNA reads TGTGCCAGCAGCGAGGGATCCCGACAGGGCGGAGAGACCCAGTACTTC. Protein product: CASSEGSRQGGETQYF.

The chain carries TRBV7-9 and TRBJ1-1; D unresolved. CDR1 and CDR2 (germline): SEHNR, FQNEAQ (reference sequence). With 5 bases removed from V and 4 bases from J, the gap between germline ends came to 11 bases. This CDR3 has 13 amino acids. This CDR3 reads CASSPRGLTEAFF. CDR3 nucleotide sequence: TGTGCCAGCAGCCCCAGAGGACTCACTGAAGCTTTCTTT.

The rearrangement uses TRBV7-8 and TRBJ2-2; 7 positions match TRBD2. Unmatched junction bases numbered 4, after V lost 5 bases and J lost 4 bases. CDR3 size: 14 residues. From germline, CDR1 is SGHVS and CDR2 FQNEAQ. This CDR3 is CASSIPGGTGELFF. CDR3 in DNA: TGTGCCAGCAGCATCCCGGGGGGCACCGGGGAGCTGTTTTTT.

J is TRBJ2-3 and V is TRBV6-5; D remains ambiguous. Trimming left V 2 bases short and J 1 base short, with 13 bases between. This CDR3 is 16 amino acids long. Germline V gene data show CDR1 as MNHEY and CDR2 as SVGAGI. The CDR3 loop reads CASSYAGQTGTDTQYF. CDR3 DNA sequence: TGTGCCAGCAGTTACGCTGGTCAAACAGGCACAGATACGCAGTATTTT.

V and J are TRBV7-6 and TRBJ2-1, with TRBD1 matching over 7 bases. V dropped 1 base and J dropped 1; count of bases not matched to a gene: 4. Germline V gives CDR1 SGHVS, CDR2 FNYEAQ. This CDR3 has 16 residues. The CDR3 sequence: CASSLETGRSYNEQFF. The DNA of the CDR3 is TGTGCCAGCAGCTTAGAGACAGGGAGATCCTACAATGAGCAGTTCTTC.

J is TRBJ1-5 and V is TRBV6-5; 7 nucleotides match TRBD1. Germline loops: CDR1 MNHEY, CDR2 SVGAGI. This CDR3 comprises 12 residues. V shed 10 bases and J 7 bases; nucleotides not matched to a gene: 7. The CDR3 DNA reads TGTGCCACCAGAGGGGGCAGGCAGCCCCAGCATTTT. Its translation is CATRGGRQPQHF.

The chain combines TRBV28 with TRBJ1-1; a possible D gene is TRBD1 (5 bases). The V end was cut by 3 bases, the J end by 8 bases, with 7 bases between. CDR3 length: 11 residues. Germline CDR1 MDHEN, CDR2 SYDVKM. CDR3 DNA sequence: TGTGCCAGCAGTTTTAACAGGGAAGCTTTCTTT. This translates into CASSFNREAFF.

The rearrangement joins TRBV27 to TRBJ2-3; D might be TRBD1 (6 bases). Germline V gene sequence: CDR1 MNHEY, CDR2 SMNVEV (reference sequence). Trimming left V 5 bases short and J 0 bases short, with 15 bases between. The CDR3 covers 16 residues. The CDR3 DNA sequence: TGTGCCAGCAGTCTAGCAGGGGTTATTAGCACAGATACGCAGTATTTT. Translated, it gives CASSLAGVISTDTQYF.

This clone was seen a few times. V is TRBV7-3 and J is TRBJ1-2; D might be TRBD1 (6 bases). CDR3 length: 13 amino acids. The germline CDR1 and CDR2 sequences are SGHTA and FQGTGA. V lost 4 bases and J 6 bases, leaving 12 bases between the germline ends. In DNA, the CDR3 is TGTGCCAGCAGCTCCACAGGGCCGCATGGCTACACCTTC. Translating it yields CASSSTGPHGYTF.

The rearrangement joins TRBV28 to TRBJ1-1; no clear D. The CDR3 is 14 amino acids. Germline values: CDR1 MDHEN, CDR2 SYDVKM. Trimming pared 3 bases from V and 1 base from J, leaving 9 bases between. CDR3 protein: CASSLFPRNTEAFF. The CDR3 DNA reads as TGTGCCAGCAGTTTGTTTCCGAGGAACACTGAAGCTTTCTTT.

CDR3 nucleotides: TGTGCCAGCAGCCTAGCGGGATGGTCCTACGAGCAGTACTTC. Protein: CASSLAGWSYEQYF. V gene TRBV28 combines with J gene TRBJ2-7, with TRBD2 matching 9 bases. CDR3 length equals 14 residues. V shed 6 bases and J 1 base; nucleotides not matched to a gene: 4. From germline, CDR1 is MDHEN and CDR2 SYDVKM.

This clone was found a few times. The chain is built from TRBV7-9 and TRBJ2-7; 10 bases line up with TRBD2. J gave up 0 bases and V 5 bases, and 4 bases lay outside the gene matches. The CDR3 is 15 residues long. CDR1 SEHNR and CDR2 FQNEAQ come from the germline V gene (reference sequence). This CDR3 reads CASSPRLAGSYEQYF. The CDR3 bases are TGTGCCAGCAGCCCGAGACTAGCGGGCTCCTACGAGCAGTACTTC. Filled out from reference TRBV7-9 and TRBJ2-7, the complete variable domain reads DTGVSQNPRHKITKRGQNVTFRCDPISEHNRLYWYRQTLGQGPEFLTYFQNEAQLEKSRLLSDRFSAERPKGSFSTLEIQRTEQGDSAMYLCASSPRLAGSYEQYFGPGTRLTVT.

CDR3: CASSPRIGTSSYNEQFF. CDR3 in DNA: TGTGCCAGCAGCCCACGGATTGGGACTAGCTCCTACAATGAGCAGTTCTTC. The rearrangement uses TRBV11-2 and TRBJ2-1; 8 nucleotides match TRBD2. CDR3 length: 17 residues. Germline CDR1 SGHAT, CDR2 FQNNGV. V gave up 5 bases and J gave up 0 bases; unmatched junction bases: 9.